The 4 T cell receptor beta chains in this list originate from one sample, sequenced in a study of blood T cell repertoires in COVID-19. Produced via immunoSEQ multiplex PCR; TCRdb's table is partial and in-frame only. The repertoire holds about 360,000 clones, with around 87% as singletons. Sample: PBMCs or T cells enriched from blood (not recorded which). The receptors were sampled from a man aged 25-45 years who had recovered from COVID-19.

There are a few counts of this clone. This chain joins TRBV5-4 and TRBJ1-4; D is unclear. V lost 2 bases to trimming and J lost 5 bases, with 4 bases between them. This CDR3 is built from 12 residues. Germline CDR1 reads SGHNT; CDR2 reads YYREEE (reference sequence). The CDR3 nucleotides read TGTGCCAGCAGCTTACTCAATGAAAAACTGTTTTTT. Translated, it gives CASSLLNEKLFF.

This rearrangement joins TRBV4-1 to TRBJ1-6; D gene unclear. V lost 0 bases and J lost 0, with 9 bases in between. The germline V gene has CDR1 MGHRA and CDR2 YSYEKL. This CDR3 region has 17 residues. CDR3 DNA: TGCGCCAGCAGCCAAGACGGAGGAAGCTCCTATAATTCACCCCTCCACTTT. It codes for CASSQDGGSSYNSPLHF.

CDR3 sequence: CASRDTGSTEAFF. The CDR3 DNA reads as TGTGCCAGCAGGGACACAGGGAGCACTGAAGCTTTCTTT. The genes are TRBV12-3 or TRBV12-4 and TRBJ1-1; maybe TRBD1 (6 bases). The CDR3 is 13 amino acids. Trimming removed 6 bases from V and 4 bases from J, with 12 bases in between.

The V call is TRBV6-5, the J call TRBJ1-3; tentatively, D is TRBD1 (5 bases). V lost 0 bases, J lost 2 bases, and 5 bases lay in between. This CDR3 has 14 residues. Per germline, CDR1 MNHEY and CDR2 SVGAGI. CDR3 sequence: CASSYSRAGNTIYF. The CDR3 bases are TGTGCCAGCAGTTACTCCAGGGCTGGAAACACCATATATTTT.